Listed below are T cell receptor beta chains from one sample, sequenced in a study of blood T cell repertoires in COVID-19. Using immunoSEQ multiplex PCR, the repertoire was profiled, and TCRdb retains in-frame clones only, with some absent. The sample carries about 85,000 clones, around 90% recorded once. Sequencing was done on a sample of peripheral blood. The receptors were sampled from a woman older than 75 with active or convalescent COVID-19. The CDR3 runs from the conserved cysteine through the conserved F or W. Fields, in order: V gene, D gene, J gene, clone size, CDR3 protein, CDR3 DNA. D genes are given only for firm matches. The size field is filled for only some rows; it gives once, few, many or a size class.

v_gene: TRBV18; d_gene: -; j_gene: TRBJ1-1; abundance: -; CDR3aa: CASSPHQGLTEAFF; CDR3nt: TGTGCCAGCTCACCACATCAGGGTTTGACTGAAGCTTTCTTT
v_gene: TRBV7-9; d_gene: -; j_gene: TRBJ2-1; abundance: once; CDR3aa: CAVELDWDTQFF; CDR3nt: TGTGCCGTTGAACTGGACTGGGACACGCAGTTCTTC
v_gene: TRBV27; d_gene: TRBD1; j_gene: TRBJ2-6; abundance: -; CDR3aa: CASSFSTPGQGRFRSGANVLTF; CDR3nt: TGTGCCAGCAGTTTCAGTACCCCGGGACAGGGGAGGTTTAGGTCTGGGGCCAACGTCCTGACTTTC
v_gene: TRBV7-9; d_gene: TRBD2; j_gene: TRBJ2-2; abundance: -; CDR3aa: CASSLLASGNTGELFF; CDR3nt: TGTGCCAGCAGCTTATTGGCTAGCGGGAACACCGGGGAGCTGTTTTTT
v_gene: TRBV19; d_gene: TRBD1; j_gene: TRBJ1-5; abundance: once; CDR3aa: CATVDPMRQGRRNQPQHF; CDR3nt: TGTGCCACCGTAGATCCGATGAGACAGGGACGTCGCAATCAGCCCCAGCATTTT
v_gene: TRBV2; d_gene: -; j_gene: TRBJ1-1; abundance: -; CDR3aa: CASSPSRGNTEAFF; CDR3nt: TGTGCCAGCAGTCCTTCTAGGGGGAACACTGAAGCTTTCTTT
v_gene: TRBV24-1; d_gene: TRBD2; j_gene: TRBJ2-3; abundance: -; CDR3aa: CATSDRTSGRAKSTDTQYF; CDR3nt: TGTGCCACCAGTGACCGTACTAGCGGGAGGGCCAAGTCCACAGATACGCAGTATTTT
v_gene: TRBV4-3; d_gene: -; j_gene: TRBJ2-7; abundance: -; CDR3aa: CASSQADNSHYEQYF; CDR3nt: TGCGCCAGCAGCCAAGCGGATAACAGCCACTACGAGCAGTACTTC
v_gene: TRBV13; d_gene: -; j_gene: TRBJ2-7; abundance: -; CDR3aa: CASSSRGARAYEQYF; CDR3nt: TGTGCCAGCAGCAGCAGGGGGGCTAGAGCCTACGAGCAGTACTTC
v_gene: TRBV15; d_gene: -; j_gene: TRBJ1-1; abundance: -; CDR3aa: CATSRVRGGTEAFF; CDR3nt: TGTGCCACCAGCAGAGTCCGAGGGGGCACTGAAGCTTTCTTT
v_gene: TRBV6-2/TRBV6-3; d_gene: -; j_gene: TRBJ1-1; abundance: -; CDR3aa: CASSYSGILNTEAFF; CDR3nt: TGTGCCAGCAGTTACTCGGGCATTCTGAACACTGAAGCTTTCTTT
v_gene: TRBV19; d_gene: -; j_gene: TRBJ1-1; abundance: -; CDR3aa: CASSMDDRTEAFF; CDR3nt: TGTGCCAGTAGTATGGATGACAGGACTGAAGCTTTCTTT
v_gene: TRBV15; d_gene: -; j_gene: TRBJ2-3; abundance: -; CDR3aa: CATSSAGGDYTQYF; CDR3nt: TGTGCCACCAGCAGTGCGGGTGGGGATTATACGCAGTATTTT
v_gene: TRBV19; d_gene: TRBD2; j_gene: TRBJ2-3; abundance: once; CDR3aa: CASSLPGLKLQYF; CDR3nt: TGTGCCAGTAGTCTCCCGGGACTAAAGTTGCAGTATTTT
v_gene: TRBV9; d_gene: -; j_gene: TRBJ1-6; abundance: -; CDR3aa: CASSEGTSNSPLHF; CDR3nt: TGTGCCAGCAGCGAAGGGACTTCTAATTCACCCCTCCACTTT
v_gene: TRBV14; d_gene: -; j_gene: TRBJ1-2; abundance: -; CDR3aa: CASSQVGNRFANYGYTF; CDR3nt: TGTGCCAGCAGCCAAGTGGGCAACAGGTTCGCTAACTATGGCTACACCTTC
v_gene: TRBV29-1; d_gene: TRBD2; j_gene: TRBJ2-1; abundance: -; CDR3aa: CSGAGGQSNEQFF; CDR3nt: TGCAGCGGAGCGGGAGGGCAGTCCAATGAGCAGTTCTTC
v_gene: TRBV5-4; d_gene: TRBD1; j_gene: TRBJ2-7; abundance: -; CDR3aa: CASSKSGQSYEQYF; CDR3nt: TGTGCCAGCAGTAAATCGGGACAGTCCTACGAGCAGTACTTC
v_gene: TRBV16; d_gene: -; j_gene: TRBJ2-7; abundance: once; CDR3aa: CASSHGGRPTYEQYF; CDR3nt: TGTGCCAGCAGCCATGGAGGCAGACCGACCTACGAGCAGTACTTC
v_gene: TRBV9; d_gene: TRBD2; j_gene: TRBJ2-1; abundance: -; CDR3aa: CASSVDGTSGSGTYNEQFF; CDR3nt: TGTGCCAGCAGCGTAGATGGGACTAGCGGGAGTGGAACCTACAATGAGCAGTTCTTC
v_gene: TRBV19; d_gene: -; j_gene: TRBJ1-5; abundance: -; CDR3aa: CASSMRRDGQPQHF; CDR3nt: TGTGCCAGTAGTATGCGGAGAGACGGGCAGCCCCAGCATTTT
v_gene: TRBV19; d_gene: TRBD1; j_gene: TRBJ1-2; abundance: once; CDR3aa: CASSTGTGWSYGYTF; CDR3nt: TGTGCCAGTAGTACCGGGACAGGGTGGAGCTATGGCTACACCTTC
v_gene: TRBV10-3; d_gene: -; j_gene: TRBJ1-2; abundance: -; CDR3aa: CAISGEMGMYGYTF; CDR3nt: TGTGCCATCAGTGGGGAGATGGGGATGTATGGCTACACCTTC